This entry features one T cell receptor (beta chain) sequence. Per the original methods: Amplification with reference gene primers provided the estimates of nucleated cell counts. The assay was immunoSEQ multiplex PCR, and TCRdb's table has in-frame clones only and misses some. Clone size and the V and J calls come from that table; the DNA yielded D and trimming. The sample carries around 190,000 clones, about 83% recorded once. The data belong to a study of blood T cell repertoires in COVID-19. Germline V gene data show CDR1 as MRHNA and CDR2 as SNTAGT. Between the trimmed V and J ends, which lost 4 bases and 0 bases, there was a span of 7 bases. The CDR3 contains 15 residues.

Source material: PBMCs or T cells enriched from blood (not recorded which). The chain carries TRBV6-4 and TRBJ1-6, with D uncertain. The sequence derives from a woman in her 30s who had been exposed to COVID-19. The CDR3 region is CASSVSHSYNSPLHF. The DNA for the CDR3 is TGTGCCAGCAGTGTCTCTCACTCCTATAATTCACCCCTCCACTTT.